These T cell receptor beta chains were read from a single sample in a study of T-cell memory formation after mild COVID-19. TCRdb itself ran the 5' RACE reads through MiXCR, one entry per CDR3 protein. The table has 400,000 to 450,000 distinct CDR3 sequences, approximately 18% seen once. The specimen sequenced was PBMCs or a T cell subset sorted from them (not recorded which). The receptors come from a man aged 18 to 29 who had mild COVID-19 (a few samples of this study predate the infection). Cell type and time point are not known. Both conserved end residues are part of each CDR3. A D gene is named only where the DNA matches it firmly. Expanded clones get a size class; other rows say once, few or many, or leave the size out.

abundance,d_gene,j_gene,v_gene,CDR3aa,CDR3nt
NA,TRBD1,TRBJ2-3,TRBV20-1,CSVRTGADTQYF,TGCAGTGTCAGGACAGGGGCAGATACGCAGTATTTT
NA,NA,TRBJ2-2,TRBV27,CASSLLSNTGELFF,TGTGCCAGCAGTTTACTGTCGAACACCGGGGAGCTGTTTTTT
many,NA,TRBJ1-1,TRBV7-6,CASSLWGWNTEAFF,TGTGCCAGCAGCTTGTGGGGATGGAACACTGAAGCTTTCTTT
few,NA,TRBJ1-2,TRBV6-5,CASTSSPDTRGYTF,TGTGCCAGCACTTCAAGCCCGGACACCCGGGGCTACACCTTC
NA,NA,TRBJ1-2,TRBV29-1,CSVARDEVGYTF,TGCAGCGTTGCTCGGGATGAGGTTGGCTACACCTTC
NA,TRBD2,TRBJ2-5,TRBV20-1,CSARGLAGVQETQYF,TGCAGTGCTAGGGGACTAGCGGGGGTACAAGAGACCCAGTACTTC
NA,TRBD1,TRBJ1-5,TRBV20-1,CSARGQGGSADQPQHF,TGCAGTGCTAGAGGACAGGGAGGAAGCGCGGATCAGCCCCAGCATTTT
NA,TRBD1,TRBJ1-5,TRBV4-1,CASSQGDRENQPQHF,TGCGCCAGCAGCCAAGGGGACAGGGAGAATCAGCCCCAGCATTTT
many,NA,TRBJ2-3,TRBV4-3,CASSQEYRAVDTQYF,TGCGCCAGCAGCCAAGAGTACAGGGCCGTCGATACGCAGTATTTT
NA,NA,TRBJ1-6,TRBV5-1,CASSSPGGRGSPIHF,TGCGCCAGCAGCTCACCGGGAGGTAGAGGCTCACCCATCCACTTT
NA,NA,TRBJ1-5,TRBV7-6,CASSLRYRANQPQHF,TGTGCCAGCAGCTTAAGGTACAGGGCAAATCAGCCCCAGCATTTT
few,NA,TRBJ1-5,TRBV19,CASMSLGGRYNQPQHF,TGTGCCAGTATGAGTCTGGGCGGCCGGTACAATCAGCCCCAGCATTTT
NA,NA,TRBJ1-5,TRBV5-1,CASSLAEGGQPQHF,TGCGCCAGCAGCTTGGCCGAGGGTGGTCAGCCCCAGCATTTT
few,NA,TRBJ2-1,TRBV24-1,CATSDPFYEQFF,TGTGCCACCAGTGACCCGTTCTATGAGCAGTTCTTC
NA,NA,TRBJ2-2,TRBV5-1,CASSLVRASNTGELFF,TGCGCCAGCAGCTTGGTCAGGGCATCGAACACCGGGGAGCTGTTTTTT
few,NA,TRBJ1-4,TRBV10-3,CAISGLQNEKLFF,TGTGCCATCAGTGGTCTCCAGAATGAAAAACTGTTTTTT
NA,TRBD1,TRBJ2-4,TRBV4-3,CASSQDRGPENIQYF,TGCGCCAGCAGCCAAGATAGGGGGCCAGAAAACATTCAGTACTTC